Listed below are T cell receptor beta chains from one sample, sequenced in a study of PD-1 blockade in classical Hodgkin lymphoma. Clones were read by immunoSEQ multiplex PCR, and TCRdb kept only the in-frame ones, dropping some. There are about 97,000 clones in the sample; roughly 84% occur only once, and about 12% lies in the top ten. Sequenced here: peripheral blood mononuclear cells (PBMCs), sampled at baseline. The receptors come from a human donor with classical Hodgkin lymphoma. The CDR3 runs from the conserved cysteine through the conserved F or W. The D gene is left open where the match is weak. Size tells how often a clone was seen (once, few, many) or the class of an expanded clone, and some rows leave it out.

NA TRBJ2-7 TRBV4-3 NA CASSQEEGHSYEQYF TGCGCCAGCAGCCAAGAAGAGGGACACTCCTACGAGCAGTACTTC
TRBD2 TRBJ2-1 TRBV6-4 NA CASSGEGAYNEQFF TGTGCCAGCAGTGGGGAGGGAGCTTACAATGAGCAGTTCTTC
TRBD1 TRBJ2-5 TRBV12-5 NA CASGLATGGSLTQYF TGTGCTAGTGGTTTGGCGACAGGGGGGTCCCTGACCCAGTACTTC
NA TRBJ1-1 TRBV6-1 once CASSETTFTEAFF TGTGCCAGCAGTGAAACTACATTCACTGAAGCTTTCTTT
TRBD2 TRBJ2-3 TRBV6-1 NA CASSEAIGTSSSTDTQYF TGTGCCAGCAGTGAAGCCATCGGGACTAGCTCTAGCACAGATACGCAGTATTTT
TRBD2 TRBJ2-5 TRBV6-6 NA CASSYSARTSAKTQYF TGTGCCAGCAGTTACTCCGCCCGGACTAGCGCAAAGACCCAGTACTTC
NA TRBJ2-5 TRBV6-6 NA CASSQRTMTRETQYF TGTGCCAGCAGTCAGAGGACTATGACGCGAGAGACCCAGTACTTC
NA TRBJ2-5 TRBV5-1 NA CASTRGSAGETQYF TGCGCCAGCACCCGTGGGAGCGCCGGGGAGACCCAGTACTTC
NA TRBJ1-1 TRBV11-3 NA CASSPSPVDTEAFF TGTGCCAGCAGCCCCAGCCCGGTGGACACTGAAGCTTTCTTT
NA TRBJ1-1 TRBV12-5 NA CASGLVRGGKNTEAFF TGTGCTAGTGGTTTGGTACGGGGCGGTAAGAACACTGAAGCTTTCTTT
TRBD1 TRBJ1-4 TRBV5-1 once CASSSAISIRTGGKLFF TGCGCCAGCAGCTCAGCAATTTCTATAAGGACAGGTGGAAAACTGTTTTTT
TRBD1 TRBJ1-1 TRBV19 NA CASSGGTGGNTEAFF TGTGCCAGTAGCGGGGGGACAGGGGGTAACACTGAAGCTTTCTTT
TRBD1 TRBJ1-2 TRBV6-6 NA CASSDATRQGYGYTF TGTGCCAGCAGCGACGCTACCAGACAGGGCTATGGCTACACCTTC
NA TRBJ2-7 TRBV28 once CASSPGDARGEQYF TGTGCCAGCAGCCCCGGGGACGCACGAGGGGAGCAGTACTTC
TRBD1 TRBJ1-5 TRBV6-1 NA CASSPDRVQPQHF TGTGCCAGCAGTCCGGACAGGGTTCAGCCCCAGCATTTT
TRBD1 TRBJ1-4 TRBV28 NA CASSLLGQGVSSGEKLFF TGTGCCAGCAGTTTGTTAGGACAGGGGGTTAGTTCGGGTGAAAAACTGTTTTTT
TRBD1 TRBJ1-1 TRBV11-2 once CASSTDRGGTEAFF TGTGCCAGCAGCACGGACAGGGGGGGAACTGAAGCTTTCTTT
NA TRBJ1-2 TRBV11-2 NA CASTPSQGPNYGYTF TGTGCCAGCACCCCGTCTCAGGGGCCTAACTATGGCTACACCTTC
NA TRBJ1-1 TRBV5-6 NA CASSLAGGGLEAFF TGTGCCAGCAGCTTGGCTGGAGGCGGACTTGAAGCTTTCTTT
TRBD1 TRBJ1-2 TRBV7-6 NA CASSKQTGARYGYTF TGTGCCAGCAGCAAGCAGACAGGGGCGCGGTATGGCTACACCTTC
TRBD2 TRBJ2-3 TRBV2 once CASSGASGRRDTQYF TGTGCCAGCAGTGGGGCTAGCGGGAGGAGGGATACGCAGTATTTT
TRBD1 TRBJ1-2 TRBV28 once CASRGGGTEGSYGYTF TGTGCCAGCAGGGGGGGAGGGACAGAAGGGTCCTATGGCTACACCTTC
TRBD2 TRBJ2-3 TRBV5-1 NA CASSHSSGRVSADTQYF TGCGCCAGCAGCCACTCTAGCGGGAGAGTGAGTGCAGATACGCAGTATTTT
TRBD1 TRBJ1-2 TRBV5-8 few CASSPTGGRDGYTF TGTGCCAGCAGCCCAACAGGGGGCCGGGATGGCTACACCTTC
NA TRBJ2-7 TRBV18 NA CASSPQIGAYRDYEQYF TGTGCCAGCTCACCTCAAATAGGGGCTTATCGTGATTACGAGCAGTACTTC
TRBD1 TRBJ1-1 TRBV5-1 few CASSSGQGSEAFF TGCGCCAGCAGCTCCGGACAGGGGTCTGAAGCTTTCTTT
NA TRBJ2-6 TRBV7-2 few CASSLAGPGGANVLTF TGTGCCAGCAGCTTAGCAGGTCCCGGTGGGGCCAACGTCCTGACTTTC
NA TRBJ1-3 TRBV10-2 NA CASSERGGGNTIYF TGCGCCAGCAGTGAAAGGGGCGGTGGAAACACCATATATTTT
NA TRBJ2-5 TRBV27 NA CASTADSQETQYF TGTGCCAGCACTGCCGACAGCCAAGAGACCCAGTACTTC
TRBD2 TRBJ2-5 TRBV5-4 few CASSLTSGRAGVRETQYF TGTGCCAGCAGCTTGACTAGCGGGAGGGCCGGAGTGAGGGAGACCCAGTACTTC
TRBD1 TRBJ1-2 TRBV7-2 NA CASSPQGGLYGYTF TGTGCCAGCAGCCCCCAGGGGGGCCTCTATGGCTACACCTTC
TRBD1 TRBJ2-1 TRBV30 NA CAWGDRGEQFF TGTGCCTGGGGGGACAGGGGAGAGCAGTTCTTC
NA TRBJ1-5 TRBV10-3 NA CAISESFARGNQPQHF TGTGCCATCAGTGAGTCGTTCGCCAGGGGCAATCAGCCCCAGCATTTT
NA TRBJ1-3 TRBV2 NA CASSDPGFSGNTIYF TGTGCCAGCAGTGACCCCGGCTTCTCTGGAAACACCATATATTTT
TRBD1 TRBJ1-1 TRBV10-3 NA CAISESRGTAGEAFF TGTGCCATCAGTGAGTCGAGAGGGACAGCGGGTGAAGCTTTCTTT
TRBD1 TRBJ1-2 TRBV18 NA CASSPPAGRQGVVGYTF TGTGCCAGCTCACCCCCGGCCGGAAGACAGGGGGTAGTTGGCTACACCTTC
NA TRBJ2-5 TRBV5-1 few CASSFGVETQYF TGCGCCAGCAGCTTTGGAGTGGAGACCCAGTACTTC
NA TRBJ2-7 TRBV7-2 NA CASSLARGLGSYEQYF TGTGCCAGCAGCTTAGCGCGAGGTTTGGGCTCCTACGAGCAGTACTTC
NA TRBJ1-2 TRBV5-1 NA CASRREVSYGYTF TGCGCCAGCAGGAGAGAGGTTAGCTATGGCTACACCTTC
NA TRBJ2-2 TRBV5-1 once CASSFRTQNTGELFF TGCGCCAGCAGCTTCAGAACCCAGAACACCGGGGAGCTGTTTTTT
NA TRBJ1-1 TRBV18 NA CASSPRTGAFF TGTGCCAGCTCACCACGGACCGGAGCTTTCTTT
NA TRBJ2-7 TRBV7-2 NA CASSGGPSYEQYF TGTGCCAGCAGCGGTGGCCCCTCCTACGAGCAGTACTTC
NA TRBJ2-1 TRBV19 NA CASSMYNEQFF TGTGCCAGTAGTATGTACAATGAGCAGTTCTTC
NA TRBJ2-2 TRBV5-1 NA CASTPTGVTGELFF TGCGCCAGCACCCCTACGGGAGTCACCGGGGAGCTGTTTTTT
NA TRBJ2-1 TRBV10-3 NA CAISESGGYNEQFF TGTGCCATCAGTGAGTCTGGGGGATACAATGAGCAGTTCTTC
NA TRBJ2-3 TRBV5-8 few CASSWGRTDTQYF TGTGCCAGCAGCTGGGGGAGGACAGATACGCAGTATTTT
TRBD1 TRBJ2-5 TRBV15 once CATSRDPTGGIQETQYF TGTGCCACCAGCAGGGACCCGACAGGGGGTATCCAAGAGACCCAGTACTTC
NA TRBJ1-1 TRBV14 NA CASGLGIEAFF TGTGCCAGCGGTCTCGGGATTGAAGCTTTCTTT
NA TRBJ1-5 TRBV6-5 NA CASSYSRGDQPQHF TGTGCCAGCAGTTACTCACGGGGGGATCAGCCCCAGCATTTT
NA TRBJ2-1 TRBV11-2 NA CASSPRGHSYNEQFF TGTGCCAGCAGCCCCCGGGGGCACTCCTACAATGAGCAGTTCTTC